The present T cell receptor beta chain was sequenced within a study of shared clonotypes between healthy human individuals. Findings and caveats of the study: A generally larger estimated richness was seen in naive subsets than in memory subsets.

CDR1 and CDR2 from the germline V gene are KGHSH and LQKENI. The CDR3 loop spans 18 amino acids. V shed 1 base and J 9 bases; nucleotides not matched to a gene: 17. Sequencing was at deep level. This table comes from immunoSEQ multiplex PCR, and its TCRdb copy is limited to in-frame clones, with some not included. The table has 2 million to 2.5 million clones, roughly 95% seen once; the top ten hold less than 0.15%. This clone showed up just once. Its target is unknown. This receptor was obtained from a man aged 18 to 29 in good health. Sequencing was performed on naive CD4+ T cells sorted from blood. Regarding subset: CD45RA+ positively selected. V usage is TRBV18 and J usage is TRBJ1-5; 8 nucleotides line up with TRBD1. DNA for the CDR3: TGTGCCAGCTCACCACGGATACTCGGGACAGGACCTGAGGGGCCCCAGCATTTT. Its protein product is CASSPRILGTGPEGPQHF.